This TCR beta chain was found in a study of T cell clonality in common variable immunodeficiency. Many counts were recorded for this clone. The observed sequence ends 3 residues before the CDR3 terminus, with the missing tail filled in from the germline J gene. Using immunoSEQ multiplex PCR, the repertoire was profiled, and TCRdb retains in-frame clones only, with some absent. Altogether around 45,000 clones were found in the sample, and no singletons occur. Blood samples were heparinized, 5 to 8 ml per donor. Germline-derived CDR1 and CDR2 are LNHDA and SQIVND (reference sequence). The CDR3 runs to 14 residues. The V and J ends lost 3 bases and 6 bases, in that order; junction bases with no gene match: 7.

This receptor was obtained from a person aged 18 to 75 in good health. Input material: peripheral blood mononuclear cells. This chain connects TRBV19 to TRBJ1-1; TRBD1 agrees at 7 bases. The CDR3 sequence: CASSMSQGVPEAFF. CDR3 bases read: TGTGCCAGTAGTATGAGTCAGGGGGTACCTGAA.